One sample yielded the 4 T cell receptor beta chains listed below, sequenced in a study of OX40 agonist ivuxolimab in advanced cancers. The method was immunoSEQ multiplex PCR; TCRdb's version includes in-frame clones alone and lacks a portion of them. The sample yields 45,000 to 55,000 clones, around 84% seen once. Material: CD4+ or CD8+ T cells sorted from blood, obtained in a trial of the OX40 agonist ivuxolimab. The receptors here all came from an adult with an advanced solid tumor such as melanoma, head and neck, liver or kidney cancer.

This clone was found once. The chain carries TRBV19 and TRBJ1-5, with TRBD1 as a possible D gene (6 bases). The length of the CDR3 is 13 residues. With 7 bases removed from V and 8 bases from J, the gap between germline ends came to 15 bases. From germline, CDR1 is LNHDA and CDR2 SQIVND (reference sequence). The CDR3 protein is CASTLVEGEPQHF. The CDR3 DNA reads TGTGCCAGTACGTTAGTGGAGGGGGAGCCCCAGCATTTT.

V is TRBV6-5 and J is TRBJ2-2; 7 bases are a match to TRBD1. J was trimmed by 3 bases and V by 0 bases; bases with no gene match: 1. Per the germline V gene, CDR1 is MNHEY and CDR2 is SVGAGI. The CDR3 totals 15 residues. CDR3 DNA: TGTGCCAGCAGTTACTCAGGGGGCGACACCGGGGAGCTGTTTTTT. Translated, it gives CASSYSGGDTGELFF.

The V and J genes are TRBV5-5 and TRBJ2-3; TRBD2 matches 12 bases. V was pared by 0 bases and J by 4 bases, with 3 bases of the junction left unmatched. Germline V gene data show CDR1 as SGHKS and CDR2 as YYEKEE (reference sequence). The CDR3 loop spans 16 amino acids. In DNA, the CDR3 is TGTGCCAGCAGCTTGGTTGGACTAGCGGGACCAGATACGCAGTATTTT. Translated, it gives CASSLVGLAGPDTQYF. The full variable domain, completed using reference TRBV5-5 and TRBJ2-3, is DAGVTQSPTHLIKTRGQQVTLRCSPISGHKSVSWYQQVLGQGPQFIFQYYEKEERGRGNFPDRFSARQFPNYSSELNVNALLLGDSALYLCASSLVGLAGPDTQYFGPGTRLTVL.

The CDR3 region has the DNA TGCGCCAGCAGCTTGGTGTCTTCTGAAGCTTTCTTT. Protein product: CASSLVSSEAFF. The rearrangement joins TRBV5-1 to TRBJ1-1; D is unresolved. Trimming took 0 bases from V and 6 from J, leaving 6 bases between them. Germline CDR1 SGHRS, CDR2 YFSETQ. This CDR3 has 12 amino acids.